This T cell receptor (beta chain) was captured in a study of early T cells in non-severe SARS-CoV-2 infection. Study-level background: Sequencing used unsorted whole-blood bulk RNA, so chains lack pairing. Study conclusions and caveats: Lookups in VDJdb leaned toward anti-spike CD8 responses and missed private and CD4 specificities.

Individual cDNA molecules received unique molecular identifiers. TCRdb called the 5' RACE reads again in MiXCR, with one record for every CDR3 protein. The profile shows tens of thousands of distinct CDR3 sequences, approximately 13% of them singletons. The CDR3 runs to 16 residues. The germline V gene encodes CDR1 LGHNA and CDR2 YSLEER. With 1 base removed from V and 7 bases from J, the gap between germline ends came to 14 bases. This clonotype was picked up a small number of times. Its specificity is unknown. The V gene is TRBV4-3, the J gene TRBJ1-6; a possible D gene is TRBD1 (6 bases). This sequence originates from an adult who was a healthcare worker with PCR-confirmed SARS-CoV-2 infection or an uninfected control (not recorded which). The specimen sequenced was whole blood. Written as DNA, the CDR3 is TGCGCCAGCAGCCAAGTGGCGGGGGGCGGGAATTCACCCCTCCACTTT. It specifies CASSQVAGGGNSPLHF.